The 6 T cell receptor beta chains listed next were all sequenced from one sample in a study of cytomegalovirus exposure and HLA in healthy donors (dated by TCRdb to between 2016 and 2019). The library was generated by the immunoSEQ multiplex PCR assay. For the multiplex PCR, a mixture combining 60 forward primers for TCR Vbeta segments and 13 reverse primers for TCR Jbeta segments was used. What TCRdb holds here is the immuneACCESS table cut down to in-frame rearrangements. Part of the clones is not present; checked against another copy, under half of the missing clones reflect an unresolved V gene, and the others are unexplained. Recorded for this sample are roughly 99,000 clones; over 70% of them occurred a single time. Clones ranked in the top ten supply 2% to 2.5% of the sample. Sequenced material: PBMCs. The source is a man younger than 40 in good health and CMV-seronegative.

The gene calls are TRBV14 and TRBJ2-7, with D possibly matching TRBD1 (6 bases). Germline lookup yields CDR1 SGHDN and CDR2 FVKESK. Trimming stripped 6 bases from V and 0 bases from J, with 12 bases between. This CDR3 spans 14 amino acids. The CDR3, as DNA: TGTGCCAGCAGTCACCAGGGGTTCTCCTACGAGCAGTACTTC. Translating gives CASSHQGFSYEQYF.

This sequence joins TRBV18 and TRBJ2-2, with D perhaps matching TRBD2 (5 bases). V was shortened by 2 bases and J by 4 bases, with 8 bases between the two germline ends. CDR3 length: 14 residues. Germline V CDR1 and CDR2: KGHSH, LQKENI. CDR3 region: CASSPAAGTGELFF. The CDR3 region has the DNA TGTGCCAGCTCACCAGCGGCGGGCACCGGGGAGCTGTTTTTT.

The V call is TRBV10-1, the J call TRBJ2-5, with TRBD1 as a possible D gene (6 bases). The germline CDR1 and CDR2 sequences are WNHNN and SYGVQD (reference sequence). The CDR3 loop spans 17 amino acids. Trimming stripped 0 bases from V and 5 bases from J, with 19 bases between. The CDR3 DNA reads TGCGCCAGCAGTGAGTCTCAGGGGCCTGGGCCTCGGGAGACCCAGTACTTC. It translates to CASSESQGPGPRETQYF.

The rearrangement uses TRBV30 and TRBJ2-3; 7 bases align to TRBD1. The V and J ends lost 3 bases and 0 bases, in that order; junction bases with no gene match: 3. Germline V gene sequence: CDR1 GTSNPN, CDR2 SVGIG (reference sequence). The CDR3 contains 14 residues. DNA for the CDR3: TGTGCCTGGAGGACAGGGTATAGCACAGATACGCAGTATTTT. It translates to CAWRTGYSTDTQYF.

This chain links TRBV7-8 with TRBJ1-5; no definite D call. Germline CDR1 SGHVS, CDR2 FQNEAQ. This CDR3 region has 15 residues. V lost 5 bases and J lost 7, with 18 bases in between. In nucleotides, the CDR3 is TGTGCCAGCAGCGCCGGAGCTAGCGGCGGACAGCCCCAGCATTTT. Its translation is CASSAGASGGQPQHF.

This clone has just a few counts. V is TRBV5-1 and J is TRBJ2-7; maybe TRBD2 (5 bases). This CDR3 contains 13 residues. The V end lost 3 bases, the J end lost 7 bases, and 14 bases lay between the germline ends. Germline CDR1 and CDR2: SGHRS and YFSETQ. The CDR3 loop reads CASSWDGGLEQYF. In DNA, the CDR3 is TGCGCCAGCAGCTGGGATGGCGGGTTGGAGCAGTACTTC.